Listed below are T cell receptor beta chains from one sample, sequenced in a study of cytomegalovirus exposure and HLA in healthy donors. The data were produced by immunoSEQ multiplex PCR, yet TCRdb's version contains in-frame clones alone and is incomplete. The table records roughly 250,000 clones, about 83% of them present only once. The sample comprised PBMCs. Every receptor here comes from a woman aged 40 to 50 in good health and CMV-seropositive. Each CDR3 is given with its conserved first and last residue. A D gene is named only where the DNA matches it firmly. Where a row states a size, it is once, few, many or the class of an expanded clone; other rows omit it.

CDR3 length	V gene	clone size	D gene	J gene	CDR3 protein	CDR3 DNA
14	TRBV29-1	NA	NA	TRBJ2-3	CSVERRAGTDTQYF	TGCAGCGTTGAAAGGAGGGCGGGGACAGATACGCAGTATTTT
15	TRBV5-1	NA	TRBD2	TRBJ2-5	CASSLVTSGQETQYF	TGCGCCAGCAGCTTGGTGACTAGCGGCCAAGAGACCCAGTACTTC
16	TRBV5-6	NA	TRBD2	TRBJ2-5	CASSLPGTSGRETQYF	TGTGCCAGCAGCTTGCCCGGGACTAGCGGGAGGGAGACCCAGTACTTC
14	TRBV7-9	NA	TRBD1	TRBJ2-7	CASSPDRGPYEQYF	TGTGCCAGCAGCCCGGACAGGGGGCCGTACGAGCAGTACTTC
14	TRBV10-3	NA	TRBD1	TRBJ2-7	CAISRDRGSYEQYF	TGTGCCATCAGCCGGGACAGGGGGTCCTACGAGCAGTACTTC
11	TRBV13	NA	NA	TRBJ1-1	CASSFGTEAFF	TGTGCCAGCAGCTTCGGCACTGAAGCTTTCTTT
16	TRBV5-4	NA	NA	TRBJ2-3	CASSPSSGASTDTQYF	TGTGCCAGCAGCCCTAGTTCAGGGGCTAGCACAGATACGCAGTATTTT
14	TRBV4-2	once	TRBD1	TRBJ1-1	CATEATGGDTEAFF	TGTGCCACCGAGGCGACAGGGGGGGACACTGAAGCTTTCTTT
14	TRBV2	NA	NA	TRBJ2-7	CASSPGGSPYEQYF	TGTGCCAGCAGTCCGGGGGGCTCTCCCTACGAGCAGTACTTC
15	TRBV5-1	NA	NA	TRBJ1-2	CASSSGQTSPHGYTF	TGCGCCAGCAGCTCAGGACAGACCAGCCCTCATGGCTACACCTTC